A single sample is the source of the 27 T cell receptor beta chains below, sequenced in a study of blood T cell repertoires in COVID-19. Generated by immunoSEQ multiplex PCR, the TCRdb table keeps only in-frame clones and is missing some. The table shows over 250,000 clones, with 89% occurring only once. Sequenced sample: PBMCs or T cells enriched from blood (not recorded which). The receptors shown here come from a woman aged 55-70 years who had recovered from COVID-19.

The rearrangement joins TRBV7-9 to TRBJ2-1; possibly TRBD2 for D (5 bases). Trimming left V 5 bases short and J 14 bases short, with 19 bases between. Germline-derived CDR1 and CDR2 are SEHNR and FQNEAQ (reference sequence). The CDR3 covers 13 residues. The DNA for the CDR3 is TGTGCCAGCAGCCCCCCTAGAGGGCGGCGAAAGTTCTTC. Encoded protein: CASSPPRGRRKFF.

The gene calls are TRBV11-3 and TRBJ2-1; 12 bases match TRBD2. Germline V gene data show CDR1 as SGHNT and CDR2 as YENEEA. This CDR3 is built from 15 residues. V lost 5 bases to trimming and J lost 7 bases; unmatched junction nucleotides: 6. The CDR3 sequence: CASSRRLAGANEQFF. The CDR3 DNA reads as TGTGCCAGCAGCCGTCGACTAGCGGGGGCAAATGAGCAGTTCTTC.

The chain joins TRBV2 to TRBJ2-6; D possibly corresponds to TRBD1 (6 bases). The CDR3 sequence is 15 residues long. V lost 5 bases to trimming and J lost 4 bases, with 12 bases between them. The germline CDR1 and CDR2 sequences are SNHLY and FYNNEI. The CDR3 here is CASSNRVGGANVLTF. CDR3 DNA sequence: TGTGCCAGCAGTAACAGGGTTGGCGGGGCCAACGTCCTGACTTTC.

V and J are TRBV7-6 and TRBJ1-4; 8 positions match TRBD1. The CDR3 consists of 14 residues. The junction had 8 bases not matched to a gene; V was cut back by 6 bases and J by 8 bases. Germline CDR1 SGHVS, CDR2 FNYEAQ. CDR3 region: CASSLRTGQEKLFF. CDR3 DNA: TGTGCCAGCAGTCTCCGGACAGGGCAGGAAAAACTGTTTTTT.

The CDR3 sequence: CASSIDSPGNEKLFF. CDR3 DNA sequence: TGTGCCAGTAGTATAGATTCGCCAGGCAATGAAAAACTGTTTTTT. The chain is built from TRBV19 and TRBJ1-4, with D hard to call. Germline V gene lookup returns CDR1 LNHDA and CDR2 SQIVND (reference sequence). The germline V and J ends were trimmed by 0 bases and 5 bases, with 10 bases remaining between them. CDR3 size: 15 residues.

This clone has a handful of counts. The chain couples TRBV7-9 to TRBJ1-6; D gene uncertain. Trimming took 5 bases from V and 8 from J, leaving 10 bases between them. The CDR3 spans 13 residues. From germline, CDR1 is SEHNR and CDR2 FQNEAQ (reference sequence). CDR3: CASSREGDSPLHF. As DNA, the CDR3 is TGTGCCAGCAGCCGGGAGGGAGATTCACCCCTCCACTTT. The full variable domain, completed using reference TRBV7-9 and TRBJ1-6, is DTGVSQNPRHKITKRGQNVTFRCDPISEHNRLYWYRQTLGQGPEFLTYFQNEAQLEKSRLLSDRFSAERPKGSFSTLEIQRTEQGDSAMYLCASSREGDSPLHFGNGTRLTVT.

The rearrangement uses TRBV5-1 and TRBJ1-6, with 7 bases aligning to TRBD1. There are 14 residues in the CDR3. Germline lookup yields CDR1 SGHRS and CDR2 YFSETQ. The junction had 0 bases not matched to a gene; V was cut back by 0 bases and J by 6 bases. The CDR3 DNA reads TGCGCCAGCAGCTTGGACAGGGGTAATTCACCCCTCCACTTT. Translated: CASSLDRGNSPLHF.

This chain connects TRBV9 to TRBJ2-1; 9 bases map to TRBD2. The CDR3 spans 15 residues. V lost 3 bases to trimming and J lost 7 bases; unmatched junction nucleotides: 8. Germline CDR1 reads SGDLS; CDR2 reads YYNGEE. As DNA, the CDR3 is TGTGCCAGCAGCGCTGTAGCGGGAGCCTGGAATGAGCAGTTCTTC. Amino acid sequence: CASSAVAGAWNEQFF.

This clone came up a few times. The chain has TRBV3-1 (or the pseudogene TRBV3-2) and TRBJ1-5; TRBD1 might be the D (6 bases). Germline values: CDR1 LGHDT, CDR2 YNNKEL (reference sequence). The germline V and J ends were trimmed by 5 bases and 7 bases, with 9 bases remaining between them. The CDR3 has 12 amino acids. CDR3 nucleotides: TGTGCCAGCAGCAGGGGACAACAGCCCCAGCATTTT. Protein: CASSRGQQPQHF.

This chain uses TRBV28 with TRBJ1-2; D may be TRBD1 (6 bases). Germline CDR1 is MDHEN and CDR2 is SYDVKM. V lost 6 bases and J 4 bases, leaving 15 bases between the germline ends. The CDR3 consists of 14 residues. The CDR3 nucleotides read TGTGCCAGCAGGCCAGGACAGCCCCGCTATGGCTACACCTTC. Protein product: CASRPGQPRYGYTF.

This rearrangement joins TRBV18 to TRBJ1-1, with 9 bases fitting TRBD1. CDR1 KGHSH and CDR2 LQKENI come from the germline V gene. The CDR3 runs to 18 residues. V was clipped by 3 bases and J by 0 bases; unmatched bases: 11. CDR3 bases: TGTGCCAGCTCACCTTCGCTCCGACAGGGGGATCTGAACACTGAAGCTTTCTTT. Encoded protein: CASSPSLRQGDLNTEAFF. Filled out from reference TRBV18 and TRBJ1-1, the complete variable domain reads NAGVMQNPRHLVRRRGQEARLRCSPMKGHSHVYWYRQLPEEGLKFMVYLQKENIIDESGMPKERFSAEFPKEGPSILRIQQVVRGDSAAYFCASSPSLRQGDLNTEAFFGQGTRLTVV.

This clone has only a few counts. This chain links TRBV7-4 with TRBJ1-4; tentative D call: TRBD1 (5 bases). V gave up 5 bases and J gave up 5 bases, with 27 bases separating them. Germline loops: CDR1 SGHVT, CDR2 SQSDAQ. CDR3 length: 19 amino acids. The CDR3 loop reads CASSQHRPRQGPYNEKLFF. CDR3 bases: TGTGCCAGCAGCCAGCATCGGCCCCGCCAGGGCCCATACAATGAAAAACTGTTTTTT.

The rearrangement links TRBV15 to TRBJ1-2; tentatively, D is TRBD1 (5 bases). The CDR3 runs to 13 residues. Trimming stripped 3 bases from V and 8 bases from J, with 13 bases between. The V gene's germline CDR1 is LNHNV and CDR2 YYDKDF (reference sequence). CDR3 nucleotide sequence: TGTGCCACCAGCAGCAGACAGCATTTGGGCTACACCTTC. It yields the protein CATSSRQHLGYTF.

This chain uses TRBV7-2 with TRBJ2-5; D unresolved. Trimming took 2 bases from V and 2 from J, leaving 9 bases between them. The germline V gene has CDR1 SGHTA and CDR2 FQGNSA. The CDR3 runs to 14 residues. CDR3 in amino acids: CASSLWASQETQYF. CDR3 in DNA: TGTGCCAGCAGCTTATGGGCGTCGCAAGAGACCCAGTACTTC.

The chain combines TRBV20-1 with TRBJ1-2; D is ambiguous. The germline CDR1 and CDR2 sequences are DFQATT and SNEGSKA (reference sequence). The germline V and J ends were trimmed by 3 bases and 7 bases, with 9 bases remaining between them. This CDR3 is 11 amino acids long. The CDR3 DNA reads TGCAGTGCTAGTGATGGGAGTGGCTACACCTTC. Translating it yields CSASDGSGYTF.

The count of this clone is one. This sequence joins TRBV11-3 and TRBJ2-7, with 11 bases identical to TRBD1. Germline assignment: CDR1 SGHNT and CDR2 YENEEA. V shed 4 bases, J shed 5 bases, and the junction held 4 bases outside the gene matches. The CDR3 contains 14 residues. In DNA, the CDR3 is TGTGCCAGCAGCTCTCCGGGACAGGGGGACGAGCAGTACTTC. This encodes CASSSPGQGDEQYF.

The V and J genes are TRBV28 and TRBJ1-1; D is possibly TRBD1 (5 bases). CDR1 is MDHEN, CDR2 SYDVKM, per germline. CDR3 size: 14 residues. Trimming cost V 10 bases and J 5 bases, with 20 bases left between them. The CDR3 region is CATERGILKTEAFF. CDR3 DNA sequence: TGTGCCACCGAAAGGGGTATACTTAAGACTGAAGCTTTCTTT.

The sample holds one count of this clone. The chain combines TRBV10-3 with TRBJ2-1; 9 nucleotides agree with TRBD2. The CDR3 sequence is 15 residues long. Germline V gene lookup returns CDR1 ENHRY and CDR2 SYGVKD. V was pared by 0 bases and J by 10 bases, with 7 bases of the junction left unmatched. The CDR3 DNA reads TGTGCCATCAGTGAGTCTAGCGGGAGAGGTACAGAGCAGTTCTTC. Amino acid sequence: CAISESSGRGTEQFF.

The genes are TRBV27 and TRBJ2-7; the D gene is possibly TRBD2 (5 bases). CDR3 length: 14 amino acids. In germline, CDR1 is MNHEY, CDR2 SMNVEV (reference sequence). V shed 4 bases and J shed 2 bases, with 12 bases lying between them. CDR3 in DNA: TGTGCCAGCAGTTCAGAGGGTCTAACCTACGAGCAGTACTTC. This gives the protein CASSSEGLTYEQYF.

This CDR3 is CATSDWGGNQPQHF. CDR3 nucleotide sequence: TGTGCCACCAGTGATTGGGGGGGCAATCAGCCCCAGCATTTT. The chain recombines TRBV24-1 with TRBJ1-5; a weak D match, TRBD1 (5 bases). V dropped 2 bases and J dropped 2 bases, with 6 bases sitting between them. Germline CDR1 is KGHDR and CDR2 is SFDVKD. The length of the CDR3 is 14 residues.

This clone appeared a single time. V gene TRBV7-3 combines with J gene TRBJ2-2, with TRBD2 matching 9 bases. The CDR3 extends over 17 amino acids. After removal of 5 bases from V and 3 bases from J, the junction contained 10 bases not matched to a gene. The germline CDR1 and CDR2 sequences are SGHTA and FQGTGA. The DNA for the CDR3 is TGTGCCAGCAGCCCCCGTGGGGGACTAGCAGACACCGGGGAGCTGTTTTTT. Its protein product is CASSPRGGLADTGELFF.

This sequence joins TRBV20-1 and TRBJ1-6; 7 bases are a match to TRBD1. The CDR3 is made up of 15 amino acids. CDR1 and CDR2 (germline): DFQATT, SNEGSKA (reference sequence). The ends lost 6 bases at V and 7 bases at J; junction bases unmatched: 12. The CDR3 region is CSASRSGQLNSPLHF. In DNA, the CDR3 is TGCAGTGCCAGTAGGTCGGGACAGCTCAATTCACCCCTCCACTTT.

V gene TRBV14 combines with J gene TRBJ2-5; D not certain. V was cut by 2 bases and J by 2 bases, with 9 bases left in between. The germline V gene has CDR1 SGHDN and CDR2 FVKESK. The CDR3 is 14 amino acids. The CDR3 nucleotides read TGTGCCAGCAGCCAATTTCCAGTTCAAGAGACCCAGTACTTC. Its translation: CASSQFPVQETQYF.

The chain is built from TRBV30 and TRBJ1-5; weak D call: TRBD1 (6 bases). The CDR3 length is 13 residues. The V end was cut by 4 bases, the J end by 7 bases, with 14 bases between. Germline assignment: CDR1 GTSNPN and CDR2 SVGIG (reference sequence). CDR3 loop: CAWNQGQGQPQHF. CDR3 coding DNA: TGTGCCTGGAACCAGGGGCAAGGGCAGCCCCAGCATTTT.

A note on this clone: At the DNA level, this CDR3 is encoded by other sequences in the same sample as well. The chain joins TRBV11-2 to TRBJ1-1; no clear D gene. The CDR3 extends over 13 amino acids. Trimming took off 9 bases at V and 1 base at J, with 12 bases between the two ends. The germline V gene has CDR1 SGHAT and CDR2 FQNNGV. Here the CDR3 reads CASSLRENTEAFF. CDR3 DNA sequence: TGTGCCAGTAGTCTGAGAGAGAACACTGAAGCTTTCTTT. Complete variable domain (other parts from reference TRBV11-2 and TRBJ1-1): EAGVAQSPRYKIIEKRQSVAFWCNPISGHATLYWYQQILGQGPKLLIQFQNNGVVDDSQLPKDRFSAERLKGVDSTLKIQPAKLEDSAVYLCASSLRENTEAFFGQGTRLTVV.

The genes are TRBV9 and TRBJ1-2, with no clear D. This CDR3 comprises 14 residues. The V and J ends lost 3 bases and 3 bases respectively, with 12 bases between them. Germline V gene lookup returns CDR1 SGDLS and CDR2 YYNGEE. The CDR3 sequence: CASSAVSGDYGYTF. Written as DNA, the CDR3 is TGTGCCAGCAGCGCCGTGTCGGGTGACTATGGCTACACCTTC.

This chain uses TRBV18 with TRBJ1-3; 8 bases match TRBD1. Per germline, CDR1 KGHSH and CDR2 LQKENI. The junction had 4 bases not matched to a gene; V was cut back by 1 base and J by 2 bases. This CDR3 spans 16 amino acids. The CDR3 here is CASSPLQGAAGNTIYF. The CDR3 nucleotides read TGTGCCAGCTCACCACTTCAGGGGGCGGCTGGAAACACCATATATTTT.